Each of the 15 T cell receptor beta chains below was sequenced from the same sample in a study of cytomegalovirus exposure and HLA in healthy donors. Primers included in the PCR were 60 Vbeta and 13 Jbeta primers. The table came from immunoSEQ multiplex PCR; TCRdb's copy has only in-frame clones and leaves some out. The sample records 130,000 or so clones, over 6.5% being singletons. The sequencing sample was made of PBMCs. Receptor source: a woman aged 40 to 50 in good health and CMV-seropositive.

This clone is medium-sized (0.01 to 0.1%) by share. This chain joins TRBV6-4 and TRBJ2-1; 8 bases fit TRBD2. The V and J ends lost 0 bases and 4 bases, in that order; junction bases with no gene match: 5. CDR1 and CDR2 (germline): MRHNA, SNTAGT. The CDR3 spans 16 residues. The CDR3 coding sequence is TGTGCCAGCAGTGACTCAACTAGCGGTGATTACAATGAGCAGTTCTTC. This translates into CASSDSTSGDYNEQFF.

V gene TRBV7-2 combines with J gene TRBJ1-1, with a possible D match to TRBD1 (5 bases). The CDR3 length is 14 residues. Between the trimmed V and J ends, which lost 1 base and 1 base, there was a span of 7 bases. Germline loops: CDR1 SGHTA, CDR2 FQGNSA. This chain's CDR3 is CASSLGRGNTEAFF. The DNA for the CDR3 is TGTGCCAGCAGCTTAGGGAGGGGGAACACTGAAGCTTTCTTT.

This clone has just a few counts. The DNA for the CDR3 is TGTGCCAGCAGTGGGACAGGGGGCGCAGATACGCAGTATTTT. As protein: CASSGTGGADTQYF. V gene TRBV25-1 combines with J gene TRBJ2-3; 11 bases fit TRBD1. The CDR3 is made up of 14 amino acids. Germline CDR1 and CDR2: MGHDK and SYGVNS. V lost 4 bases and J lost 4; bases outside the gene matches: 1.

The chain couples TRBV27 to TRBJ1-5; D possibly corresponds to TRBD1 (6 bases). The V and J ends lost 2 bases and 9 bases respectively, with 14 bases between them. CDR1 MNHEY and CDR2 SMNVEV come from the germline V gene (reference sequence). The CDR3 spans 14 residues. CDR3 loop: CASSLGQRGWPQHF. CDR3 DNA sequence: TGTGCCAGCAGTTTAGGACAGCGGGGGTGGCCCCAGCATTTT.

The CDR3 spells CASSYSKRRVQSQAFF. CDR3 sequence (DNA): TGTGCCAGCAGTTACTCGAAGCGGAGAGTCCAGTCTCAAGCTTTCTTT. The rearrangement joins TRBV6-6 to TRBJ1-1, with unresolved D. Trimming took 0 bases from V and 9 from J, leaving 20 bases between them. Germline values: CDR1 MNHNY, CDR2 SVGAGI (reference sequence). The CDR3 runs to 16 residues.

The V call is TRBV7-9, the J call TRBJ1-2; a possible D gene is TRBD1 (6 bases). V dropped 5 bases and J dropped 4 bases, with 11 bases sitting between them. This CDR3 contains 13 residues. CDR1 is SEHNR and CDR2 is FQNEAQ in the germline V gene (reference sequence). The CDR3 sequence: CASSPTGGYGYTF. DNA of the CDR3: TGTGCCAGCAGCCCGACAGGCGGCTATGGCTACACCTTC.

This clone was counted between two and nine times. This likely comes from a read error, as the CDR3 has no conserved phenylalanine or tryptophan at its end. Because the CDR3's place on the DNA is in doubt, the DNA is left out and the CDR3 is given as listed by TCRdb. The chain joins TRBV6-1 to TRBJ2-3; the DNA was not used to check the table's D call, TRBD2. Germline CDR1 MNHNS, CDR2 SASEGT. The CDR3 has 15 residues if both end residues are counted. The CDR3 loop reads CASSEASGGADTKYL.

This clone was counted a few times. This rearrangement joins TRBV19 to TRBJ1-2; D is possibly TRBD1 (5 bases). The CDR3 contains 13 residues. Germline loops: CDR1 LNHDA, CDR2 SQIVND (reference sequence). Trimming left V 4 bases short and J 8 bases short, with 14 bases between. CDR3 coding DNA: TGTGCCAGTAGTACCGCGGGGACCATAGGCTACACCTTC. Its translation is CASSTAGTIGYTF.

The sample holds a few counts of this clone. The CDR3 sequence: CASISTGNTEAFF. The CDR3 DNA is TGTGCCAGCATCTCAACGGGAAACACTGAAGCTTTCTTT. J is TRBJ1-1 and V is TRBV7-6; D is undetermined. Germline CDR1 and CDR2: SGHVS and FNYEAQ. The CDR3 is made up of 13 amino acids. V lost 7 bases and J 2 bases, leaving 11 bases between the germline ends.

There are a few counts of this clone. CDR3 sequence reads: CASSYSYRWTNEKLFF. The CDR3, as DNA: TGTGCCAGCAGTTACTCCTACAGATGGACTAATGAAAAACTGTTTTTT. V usage is TRBV6-5 and J usage is TRBJ1-4; D is unclear. Germline loops: CDR1 MNHEY, CDR2 SVGAGI. The CDR3 runs 16 residues. Trimming took off 0 bases at V and 2 bases at J, with 10 bases between the two ends.

This CDR3 reads CASSFFLAGTTNTGELFF. The CDR3 bases are TGTGCCAGCAGCTTCTTTTTGGCCGGGACAACGAACACCGGGGAGCTGTTTTTT. V and J are TRBV4-2 and TRBJ2-2, with D perhaps matching TRBD1 (6 bases). Looked up from germline, CDR1 is LGHNA and CDR2 is YNFKEQ. Trimming left V 5 bases short and J 0 bases short, with 19 bases between. This CDR3 is built from 18 residues.

The chain uses TRBV19 and TRBJ1-1, with TRBD1 matching 10 bases. Germline loops: CDR1 LNHDA, CDR2 SQIVND (reference sequence). The J segment lost 6 bases and the V segment lost 7 bases, leaving 5 bases of the junction unmatched. The CDR3 is made up of 13 amino acids. The CDR3, as DNA: TGTGCCAGTACCTACGGGACAGGGGCTGAAGCTTTCTTT. This gives the protein CASTYGTGAEAFF.

This rearrangement joins TRBV23-1 to TRBJ1-1; possibly TRBD1 for D (5 bases). TRBV23-1 carries the ORF label, with uncertain function. This CDR3 comprises 13 residues. Between the trimmed V and J ends, which lost 11 bases and 1 base, there was a span of 14 bases. For the CDR3, the DNA is TGCGCCCCCGCAGCAGGGTGGAACACTGAAGCTTTCTTT. Protein sequence: CAPAAGWNTEAFF.

J is TRBJ2-3 and V is TRBV19, with 10 bases fitting TRBD2. CDR1 LNHDA and CDR2 SQIVND come from the germline V gene (reference sequence). The trim removed 3 bases at V and 4 bases at J, leaving 13 bases unmatched. There are 18 residues in the CDR3. Here the CDR3 reads CASSMRFGLAGGSDTQYF. CDR3 in DNA: TGTGCCAGTAGTATGCGCTTCGGCTTAGCGGGGGGATCAGATACGCAGTATTTT. The full variable domain, in which reference TRBV19 and TRBJ2-3 provide the parts outside the CDR3, is DGGITQSPKYLFRKEGQNVTLSCEQNLNHDAMYWYRQDPGQGLRLIYYSQIVNDFQKGDIAEGYSVSREKKESFPLTVTSAQKNPTAFYLCASSMRFGLAGGSDTQYFGPGTRLTVL.

The chain couples TRBV9 to TRBJ2-2, with 8 nucleotides matching TRBD1. The CDR3 runs 16 residues. In germline, CDR1 is SGDLS, CDR2 YYNGEE. V trimming: 4 bases; J trimming: 1 base; junction bases outside the gene matches: 6. CDR3 region: CASSPTGTGNTGELFF. The CDR3 bases are TGTGCCAGCAGCCCCACCGGGACAGGGAACACCGGGGAGCTGTTTTTT.